This entry lists 7 T cell receptor beta chains sequenced from one sample in a study of T cell clonotyping in hematopoietic cell transplantation. Generated by immunoSEQ multiplex PCR, the TCRdb table keeps only in-frame clones and is missing some. The table includes 10,000 or so clones, almost 80% detected once. Material: peripheral blood mononuclear cells, obtained 180 days after allogeneic stem cell transplant. The source of these receptors is a female patient aged 50 to 65 who had an allogeneic stem cell transplant from a related donor, so the T cells may come from the graft donor. Some clones in this sample may be carry-over from other donors' samples.

V gene TRBV5-1 combines with J gene TRBJ2-2, with 8 bases matching TRBD1. The germline V gene has CDR1 SGHRS and CDR2 YFSETQ. V shed 4 bases, J shed 2 bases, and the junction held 10 bases outside the gene matches. This CDR3 spans 17 amino acids. CDR3 in DNA: TGCGCCAGCAGCCCACCCTCAGGGGGCCAAAACACCGGGGAGCTGTTTTTT. This gives the protein CASSPPSGGQNTGELFF.

Details on this clone: At one end the junction does not follow the germline gene, possibly because of a read error. The chain recombines TRBV7-2 with TRBJ1-1; D gene ambiguous. CDR3 length: 13 amino acids. Germline V gene data show CDR1 as SGHTA and CDR2 as FQGNSA. CDR3 region: CASSFNGDTEAFF. As DNA, the CDR3 is TGTGCTAGCAGCTTCAACGGAGACACTGAAGCTTTCTTT.

CDR3 protein: CASSFVTGRGLNGYTF. The CDR3 nucleotides are TGTGCCAGCAGCTTTGTGACAGGGAGGGGGCTCAATGGCTACACCTTC. The J gene is TRBJ1-2, the V gene TRBV5-6; 7 positions agree with TRBD1. The V segment lost 2 bases and the J segment 6 bases; nucleotides outside the gene matches: 13. The CDR3 covers 16 residues. Germline assignment: CDR1 SGHDT and CDR2 YYEEEE.

The V gene is TRBV5-1, the J gene TRBJ1-1; no reliable D call. The CDR3 has 14 amino acids. V dropped 3 bases and J dropped 0 bases, with 9 bases sitting between them. Looked up from germline, CDR1 is SGHRS and CDR2 is YFSETQ. The DNA for the CDR3 is TGCGCCAGCAGCTCGGGAACGTTGAACACTGAAGCTTTCTTT. Encoded protein: CASSSGTLNTEAFF.

V is TRBV5-1 and J is TRBJ2-7; 13 bases match TRBD2. The CDR3 contains 15 residues. V lost 1 base and J lost 3; bases outside the gene matches: 1. The germline CDR1 and CDR2 sequences are SGHRS and YFSETQ. CDR3 amino acids: CASSLTSGGVYEQYF. In DNA form, the CDR3 reads TGCGCCAGCAGCTTGACTAGCGGGGGGGTCTACGAGCAGTACTTC.

The chain joins TRBV5-6 to TRBJ2-7; D is uncertain. The germline gives CDR1 SGHDT, CDR2 YYEEEE. The CDR3 extends over 13 amino acids. Between the trimmed V and J ends, which lost 5 bases and 3 bases, there was a span of 12 bases. This CDR3 reads CASSLRTVYEQYF. The DNA of the CDR3 is TGTGCCAGCAGTCTCCGGACGGTCTACGAGCAGTACTTC.

The V gene is TRBV19, the J gene TRBJ1-5; TRBD1 matches 9 bases. J lost 3 bases, V lost 6 bases, and 6 bases had no gene match. The CDR3 runs to 15 residues. The germline V gene encodes CDR1 LNHDA and CDR2 SQIVND (reference sequence). The CDR3: CASSRWDRDNQPQHF. The CDR3, as DNA: TGTGCCAGTAGCCGCTGGGACAGGGACAATCAGCCCCAGCATTTT. Variable domain in full (rest from reference TRBV19 and TRBJ1-5): DGGITQSPKYLFRKEGQNVTLSCEQNLNHDAMYWYRQDPGQGLRLIYYSQIVNDFQKGDIAEGYSVSREKKESFPLTVTSAQKNPTAFYLCASSRWDRDNQPQHFGDGTRLSIL.